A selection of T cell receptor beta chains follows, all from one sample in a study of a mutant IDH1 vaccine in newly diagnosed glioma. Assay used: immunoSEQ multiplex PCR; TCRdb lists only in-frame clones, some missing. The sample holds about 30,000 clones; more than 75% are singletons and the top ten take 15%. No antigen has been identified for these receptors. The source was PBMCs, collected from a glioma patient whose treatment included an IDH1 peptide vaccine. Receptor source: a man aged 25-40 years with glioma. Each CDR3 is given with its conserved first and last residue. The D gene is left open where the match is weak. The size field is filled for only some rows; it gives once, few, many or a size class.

CDR3: CASSLAPARGTEAFF
DNA: TGCGCCAGCAGCTTGGCCCCGGCCCGGGGCACTGAAGCTTTCTTT
size: -
J: TRBJ1-1
V: TRBV5-1
D: -

CDR3: CASSLVPLAGVSNEQFF
DNA: TGCGCCAGCAGCTTGGTCCCACTAGCGGGAGTTTCCAATGAGCAGTTCTTC
size: -
J: TRBJ2-1
V: TRBV5-1
D: TRBD2

CDR3: CASSRGLAEAFF
DNA: TGTGCCAGTAGTAGGGGGTTGGCTGAAGCTTTCTTT
size: -
J: TRBJ1-1
V: TRBV19
D: -

CDR3: CASSIIDRVSNQPQHF
DNA: TGTGCCAGTAGTATAATTGACAGGGTAAGCAATCAGCCCCAGCATTTT
size: -
J: TRBJ1-5
V: TRBV19
D: TRBD1

CDR3: CASSQGLGGTEAFF
DNA: TGCGCCAGCAGCCAAGGCTTGGGGGGGACTGAAGCTTTCTTT
size: few
J: TRBJ1-1
V: TRBV4-1
D: -

CDR3: CASSPGLGTGELFF
DNA: TGCGCCAGCAGCCCCGGGCTCGGCACCGGGGAGCTGTTTTTT
size: -
J: TRBJ2-2
V: TRBV5-1
D: -

CDR3: CAISAQGAGYTF
DNA: TGTGCCATCAGTGCCCAGGGTGCAGGCTACACCTTC
size: -
J: TRBJ1-2
V: TRBV10-3
D: -

CDR3: CASSAVGGGYEQYF
DNA: TGTGCCAGCAGTGCAGTGGGGGGGGGCTACGAGCAGTACTTC
size: few
J: TRBJ2-7
V: TRBV28
D: TRBD2

CDR3: CASSTAGTSGRAHYYNEQFF
DNA: TGCGCCAGCAGCACTGCCGGGACTAGCGGGAGGGCCCACTACTACAATGAGCAGTTCTTC
size: -
J: TRBJ2-1
V: TRBV5-1
D: TRBD2

CDR3: CASSYDGAYSTGELFF
DNA: TGTGCCAGCAGTTACGATGGGGCTTATAGCACCGGGGAGCTGTTTTTT
size: once
J: TRBJ2-2
V: TRBV6-5
D: -

CDR3: CASSETSGSGFF
DNA: TGTGCCAGCAGTGAAACTAGCGGGTCCGGGTTCTTC
size: -
J: TRBJ2-1
V: TRBV2
D: TRBD2

CDR3: CASSLRGGNTEAFF
DNA: TGCGCCAGCAGCTTGCGGGGAGGGAACACTGAAGCTTTCTTT
size: -
J: TRBJ1-1
V: TRBV5-1
D: -

CDR3: CASTGQDWEPQHF
DNA: TGTGCCAGCACCGGACAGGACTGGGAGCCCCAGCATTTT
size: -
J: TRBJ1-5
V: TRBV7-9
D: TRBD1

CDR3: CASSATSGRTYNEQFF
DNA: TGTGCCAGCAGTGCGACTAGCGGGAGGACATACAATGAGCAGTTCTTC
size: -
J: TRBJ2-1
V: TRBV25-1
D: TRBD2

CDR3: CASSLIATGGGGYTF
DNA: TGTGCCAGCAGCTTAATTGCCACGGGGGGGGGTGGCTACACCTTC
size: medium-sized
J: TRBJ1-2
V: TRBV7-6
D: -

CDR3: CASSDSDASYEQYF
DNA: TGTGCCAGTAGCGACAGTGACGCATCCTACGAGCAGTACTTC
size: once
J: TRBJ2-7
V: TRBV19
D: -

CDR3: CASAAGQGTYEQYF
DNA: TGTGCCAGCGCCGCGGGACAGGGGACCTACGAGCAGTACTTC
size: -
J: TRBJ2-7
V: TRBV2
D: TRBD1

CDR3: CASSLFVRGAGTEQYF
DNA: TGTGCCAGCAGTTTATTCGTTCGGGGGGCGGGTACCGAGCAGTACTTC
size: -
J: TRBJ2-7
V: TRBV27
D: -

CDR3: CASSLPGTPYNEQFF
DNA: TGTGCCAGCAGTTTACCCGGGACTCCCTACAATGAGCAGTTCTTC
size: once
J: TRBJ2-1
V: TRBV27
D: -

CDR3: CASTLRTSGRIGDEQFF
DNA: TGTGCCAGTACCTTACGGACTAGCGGGAGGATAGGAGATGAGCAGTTCTTC
size: -
J: TRBJ2-1
V: TRBV19
D: TRBD2

CDR3: CASSVAPPGTHQETQYF
DNA: TGTGCCAGCAGCGTAGCCCCTCCCGGGACGCACCAAGAGACCCAGTACTTC
size: -
J: TRBJ2-5
V: TRBV9
D: -

CDR3: CASSPERGRYEQYF
DNA: TGTGCCAGCAGCCCTGAACGGGGGAGATACGAGCAGTACTTC
size: -
J: TRBJ2-7
V: TRBV7-2
D: -

CDR3: CASSPLGGWATDTQYF
DNA: TGTGCCAGCAGCCCTTTGGGGGGCTGGGCCACAGATACGCAGTATTTT
size: few
J: TRBJ2-3
V: TRBV9
D: -

CDR3: CASRLTYGNQPQHF
DNA: TGTGCCAGCAGGCTGACGTACGGCAATCAGCCCCAGCATTTT
size: -
J: TRBJ1-5
V: TRBV6-1
D: -

CDR3: CASSSEGSPYEQYF
DNA: TGTGCCAGCAGCTCGGAGGGTAGTCCCTACGAGCAGTACTTC
size: few
J: TRBJ2-7
V: TRBV5-8
D: -

CDR3: CASSLVAGGNTDTQYF
DNA: TGCGCCAGCAGCTTGGTAGCGGGAGGGAACACAGATACGCAGTATTTT
size: -
J: TRBJ2-3
V: TRBV5-1
D: TRBD2

CDR3: CATSRDRTAYYGYTF
DNA: TGTGCCACCAGCAGAGATCGTACGGCCTACTATGGCTACACCTTC
size: once
J: TRBJ1-2
V: TRBV15
D: -

CDR3: CASSYSASTDTQYF
DNA: TGTGCCAGCAGTTACTCGGCCTCCACAGATACGCAGTATTTT
size: -
J: TRBJ2-3
V: TRBV6-5
D: -

CDR3: CASSLGTTFTDTQYF
DNA: TGTGCCAGCAGCTTAGGGACTACCTTCACAGATACGCAGTATTTT
size: -
J: TRBJ2-3
V: TRBV7-7
D: -

CDR3: CASSYGTRDQPQHF
DNA: TGTGCCAGCAGTTACGGTACCCGTGATCAGCCCCAGCATTTT
size: few
J: TRBJ1-5
V: TRBV6-5
D: -

CDR3: CASSVDRSTDTQYF
DNA: TGTGCCAGCAGCGTAGACAGGAGCACAGATACGCAGTATTTT
size: once
J: TRBJ2-3
V: TRBV9
D: -

CDR3: CASSYTGGAGNTIYF
DNA: TGTGCCAGCAGCTATACAGGGGGCGCCGGAAACACCATATATTTT
size: -
J: TRBJ1-3
V: TRBV7-6
D: TRBD1

CDR3: CASSLGRYQPQHF
DNA: TGTGCCAGCAGCTTAGGCCGGTATCAGCCCCAGCATTTT
size: -
J: TRBJ1-5
V: TRBV13
D: -

CDR3: CASSARTYNEQFF
DNA: TGTGCCAGCAGCGCTCGAACCTACAATGAGCAGTTCTTC
size: -
J: TRBJ2-1
V: TRBV7-9
D: -

CDR3: CASSKGLREFYGYTF
DNA: TGTGCCAGCAGCAAAGGGCTCAGGGAATTCTATGGCTACACCTTC
size: -
J: TRBJ1-2
V: TRBV6-5
D: -

CDR3: CASSETLVHETQYF
DNA: TGTGCCAGCAGTGAGACGCTAGTTCATGAGACCCAGTACTTC
size: -
J: TRBJ2-5
V: TRBV2
D: -

CDR3: CASSSRERTSEQFF
DNA: TGTGCCAGCAGCTCACGGGAGCGCACTTCCGAGCAGTTCTTC
size: -
J: TRBJ2-1
V: TRBV7-9
D: -

CDR3: CASSRDFFWEQYF
DNA: TGTGCCAGCAGCCGGGACTTCTTCTGGGAGCAGTACTTC
size: -
J: TRBJ2-7
V: TRBV21-1
D: -

CDR3: CAWSVPSGGTNEKLFF
DNA: TGTGCCTGGAGCGTTCCCTCCGGGGGGACTAATGAAAAACTGTTTTTT
size: -
J: TRBJ1-4
V: TRBV30
D: -

CDR3: CASSPRKGTEAFF
DNA: TGTGCCAGCAGCCCCCGTAAGGGCACCGAAGCTTTCTTT
size: -
J: TRBJ1-1
V: TRBV16
D: -

CDR3: CASSIPPGRNTEAFF
DNA: TGTGCCAGTAGTATCCCCCCAGGTCGGAACACTGAAGCTTTCTTT
size: -
J: TRBJ1-1
V: TRBV19
D: -

CDR3: CAISSQGTNEKLFF
DNA: TGTGCCATCAGTAGTCAGGGAACTAATGAAAAACTGTTTTTT
size: -
J: TRBJ1-4
V: TRBV10-3
D: -

CDR3: CASSRWEGRSSETQYF
DNA: TGCGCCAGCAGTCGATGGGAGGGCAGGTCTTCGGAGACCCAGTACTTC
size: -
J: TRBJ2-5
V: TRBV5-1
D: TRBD2

CDR3: CASSPRGNSLLFYGYTF
DNA: TGTGCCAGCAGTCCCAGGGGGAACTCCCTACTATTCTATGGCTACACCTTC
size: -
J: TRBJ1-2
V: TRBV27
D: TRBD1

CDR3: CASSYSNNYGYTF
DNA: TGTGCCAGCAGTTACTCGAATAACTATGGCTACACCTTC
size: -
J: TRBJ1-2
V: TRBV6-5
D: -

CDR3: CASSGDRGYYEQYF
DNA: TGTGCCAGCAGTGGGGACAGGGGATACTACGAGCAGTACTTC
size: -
J: TRBJ2-7
V: TRBV6-1
D: TRBD1

CDR3: CASSQRNTGELFF
DNA: TGTGCCAGCAGCCAACGTAACACCGGGGAGCTGTTTTTT
size: few
J: TRBJ2-2
V: TRBV16
D: -

CDR3: CASSVAADSYEQYF
DNA: TGTGCCAGCAGCGTAGCCGCCGATTCCTACGAGCAGTACTTC
size: -
J: TRBJ2-7
V: TRBV9
D: -

CDR3: CASSLEGRDGGYTF
DNA: TGCGCCAGCAGCTTGGAAGGCAGGGACGGTGGCTACACCTTC
size: -
J: TRBJ1-2
V: TRBV5-1
D: -

CDR3: CASSSGDTSYEQYF
DNA: TGTGCCAGCAGTTCAGGGGACACTTCCTACGAGCAGTACTTC
size: -
J: TRBJ2-7
V: TRBV27
D: -

CDR3: CAWLSASGWDQYF
DNA: TGTGCCTGGCTGTCGGCGAGCGGCTGGGACCAGTACTTC
size: -
J: TRBJ2-5
V: TRBV30
D: -

CDR3: CASRALAGRETQYF
DNA: TGTGCCAGCAGGGCTCTGGCAGGGAGGGAGACCCAGTACTTC
size: -
J: TRBJ2-5
V: TRBV27
D: -

CDR3: CASSPGSGELFF
DNA: TGTGCCAGCAGTCCAGGGTCCGGGGAGCTGTTTTTT
size: -
J: TRBJ2-2
V: TRBV27
D: -

CDR3: CASSSGLAGPNFYNEQFF
DNA: TGTGCCAGCAGTTCGGGGCTAGCGGGACCTAACTTCTACAATGAGCAGTTCTTC
size: -
J: TRBJ2-1
V: TRBV2
D: TRBD2

CDR3: CASSGGALQPYEQYF
DNA: TGCGCCAGCAGCGGGGGGGCCCTCCAGCCCTACGAGCAGTACTTC
size: -
J: TRBJ2-7
V: TRBV5-1
D: -